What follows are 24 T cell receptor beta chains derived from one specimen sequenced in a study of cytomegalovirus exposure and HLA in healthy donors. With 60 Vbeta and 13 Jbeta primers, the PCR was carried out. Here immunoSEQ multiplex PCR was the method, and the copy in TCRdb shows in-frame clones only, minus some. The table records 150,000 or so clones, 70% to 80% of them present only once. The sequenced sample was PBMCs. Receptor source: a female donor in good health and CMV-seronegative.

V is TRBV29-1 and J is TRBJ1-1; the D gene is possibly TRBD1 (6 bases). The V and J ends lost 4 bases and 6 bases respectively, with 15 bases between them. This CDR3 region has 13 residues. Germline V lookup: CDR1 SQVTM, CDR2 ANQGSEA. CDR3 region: CSVGESGGAEAFF. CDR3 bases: TGCAGCGTTGGGGAAAGTGGGGGCGCTGAAGCTTTCTTT.

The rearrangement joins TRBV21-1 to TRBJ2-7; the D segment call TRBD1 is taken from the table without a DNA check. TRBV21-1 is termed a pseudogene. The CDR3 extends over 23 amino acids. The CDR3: CASSNLTLRDNLNFGPFHYEQYF. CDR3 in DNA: TGTGCCAGCAGCAACCTAACCCTCAGGGACAATCTAAATTTCGGCCCCTTCCACTACGAGCAGTACTTC.

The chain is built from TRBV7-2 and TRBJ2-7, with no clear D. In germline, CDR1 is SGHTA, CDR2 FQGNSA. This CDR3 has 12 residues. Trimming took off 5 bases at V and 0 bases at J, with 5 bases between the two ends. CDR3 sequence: CASSAYSYEQYF. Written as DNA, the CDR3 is TGTGCCAGCAGCGCCTACTCCTACGAGCAGTACTTC.

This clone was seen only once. CDR3 region: CASSLIGASGRGTEAFF. CDR3 nucleotides: TGTGCCAGCAGCTTAATTGGCGCTAGTGGAAGAGGTACTGAAGCTTTCTTT. The chain uses TRBV11-2 and TRBJ1-1, with D unclear. V dropped 2 bases and J dropped 5 bases, with 21 bases sitting between them. CDR1 is SGHAT, CDR2 FQNNGV, per germline. The CDR3 is 17 amino acids.

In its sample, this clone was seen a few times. Here the CDR3 reads CASSMGEGGRHF. DNA of the CDR3: TGTGCCAGTAGTATGGGGGAGGGAGGGAGGCATTTT. V usage is TRBV19 and J usage is TRBJ1-5, with D tentatively TRBD1 (5 bases). Trimming removed 3 bases at V and 15 bases at J, with 15 bases between. The CDR3 is 12 amino acids. Germline CDR1 and CDR2: LNHDA and SQIVND (reference sequence). Drawing the rest from reference TRBV19 and TRBJ1-5, the complete variable domain is DGGITQSPKYLFRKEGQNVTLSCEQNLNHDAMYWYRQDPGQGLRLIYYSQIVNDFQKGDIAEGYSVSREKKESFPLTVTSAQKNPTAFYLCASSMGEGGRHFGDGTRLSIL.

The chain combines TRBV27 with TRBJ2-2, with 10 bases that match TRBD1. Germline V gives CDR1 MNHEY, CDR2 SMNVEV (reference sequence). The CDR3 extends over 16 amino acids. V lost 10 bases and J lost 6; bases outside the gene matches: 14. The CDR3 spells CAIAPGTGAPAGELFF. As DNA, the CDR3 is TGTGCCATCGCTCCCGGGACAGGGGCCCCGGCCGGGGAGCTGTTTTTT.

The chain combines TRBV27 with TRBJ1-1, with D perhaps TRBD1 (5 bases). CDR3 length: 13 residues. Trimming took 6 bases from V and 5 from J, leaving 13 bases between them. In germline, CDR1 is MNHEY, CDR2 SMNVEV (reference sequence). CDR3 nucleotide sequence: TGTGCCAGCAGGGGGCTCGGGCGGACTGAAGCTTTCTTT. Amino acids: CASRGLGRTEAFF.

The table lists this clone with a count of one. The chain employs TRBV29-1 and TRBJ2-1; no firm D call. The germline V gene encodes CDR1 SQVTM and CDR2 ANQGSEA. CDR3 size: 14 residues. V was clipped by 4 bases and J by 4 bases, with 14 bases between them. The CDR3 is CSVALETPYNEQFF. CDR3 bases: TGCAGCGTTGCCCTCGAGACACCGTACAATGAGCAGTTCTTC.

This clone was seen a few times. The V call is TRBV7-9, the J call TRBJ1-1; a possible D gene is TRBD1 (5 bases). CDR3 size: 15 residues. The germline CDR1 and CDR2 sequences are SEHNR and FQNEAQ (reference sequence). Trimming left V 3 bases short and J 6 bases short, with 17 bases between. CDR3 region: CASSLGVAGTPEAFF. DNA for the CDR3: TGTGCCAGCAGCTTGGGGGTTGCGGGGACGCCTGAAGCTTTCTTT.

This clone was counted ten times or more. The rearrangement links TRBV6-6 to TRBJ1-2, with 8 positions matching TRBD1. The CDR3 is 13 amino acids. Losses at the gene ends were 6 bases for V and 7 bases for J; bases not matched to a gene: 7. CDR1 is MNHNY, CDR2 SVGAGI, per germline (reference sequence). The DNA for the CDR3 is TGTGCCAGCAGGCAGGACAGGGCGAGTGGCTACACCTTC. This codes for CASRQDRASGYTF.

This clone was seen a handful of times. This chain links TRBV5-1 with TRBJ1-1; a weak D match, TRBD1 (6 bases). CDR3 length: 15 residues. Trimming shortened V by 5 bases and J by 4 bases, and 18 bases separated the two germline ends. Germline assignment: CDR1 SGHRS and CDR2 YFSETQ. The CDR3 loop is CASSSSQTGGTEAFF. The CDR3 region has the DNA TGCGCCAGCAGTTCGAGCCAGACAGGAGGCACTGAAGCTTTCTTT.

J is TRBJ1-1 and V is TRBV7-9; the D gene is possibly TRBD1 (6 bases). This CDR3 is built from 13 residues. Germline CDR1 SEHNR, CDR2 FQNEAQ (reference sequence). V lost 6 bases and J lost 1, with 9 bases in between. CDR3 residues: CASSQGQNTEAFF. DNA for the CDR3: TGTGCCAGCAGTCAGGGACAGAACACTGAAGCTTTCTTT.

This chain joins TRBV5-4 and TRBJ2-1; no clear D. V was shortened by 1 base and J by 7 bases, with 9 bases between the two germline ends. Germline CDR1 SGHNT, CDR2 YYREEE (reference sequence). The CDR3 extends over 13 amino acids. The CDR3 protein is CASSLLNRNEQFF. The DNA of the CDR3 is TGTGCCAGCAGCTTGCTGAATAGAAATGAGCAGTTCTTC.

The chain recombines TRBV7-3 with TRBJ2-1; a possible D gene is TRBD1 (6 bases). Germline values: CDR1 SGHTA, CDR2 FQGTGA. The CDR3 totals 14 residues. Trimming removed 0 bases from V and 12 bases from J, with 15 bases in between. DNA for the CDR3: TGTGCCAGCAGCTTAACGGCATCAGGGGCCGGGCAGTTCTTC. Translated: CASSLTASGAGQFF.

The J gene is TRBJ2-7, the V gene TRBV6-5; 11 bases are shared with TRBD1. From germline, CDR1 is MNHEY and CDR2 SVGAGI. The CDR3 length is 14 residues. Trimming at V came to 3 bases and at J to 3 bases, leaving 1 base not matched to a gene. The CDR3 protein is CASSYGTGGYEQYF. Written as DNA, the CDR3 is TGTGCCAGCAGTTATGGGACAGGGGGCTACGAGCAGTACTTC.

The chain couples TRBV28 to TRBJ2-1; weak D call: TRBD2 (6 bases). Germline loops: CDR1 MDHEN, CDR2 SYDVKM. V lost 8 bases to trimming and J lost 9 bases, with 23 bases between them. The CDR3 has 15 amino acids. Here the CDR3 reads CASASSSATRGEQFF. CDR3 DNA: TGTGCCAGCGCTTCATCTAGCGCGACTCGAGGTGAGCAGTTCTTC.

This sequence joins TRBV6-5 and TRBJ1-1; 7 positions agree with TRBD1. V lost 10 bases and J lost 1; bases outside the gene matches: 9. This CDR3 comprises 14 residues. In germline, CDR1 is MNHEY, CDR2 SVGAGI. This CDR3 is CAISRQGPNTEAFF. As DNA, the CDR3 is TGTGCCATCAGCCGACAGGGTCCGAACACTGAAGCTTTCTTT.

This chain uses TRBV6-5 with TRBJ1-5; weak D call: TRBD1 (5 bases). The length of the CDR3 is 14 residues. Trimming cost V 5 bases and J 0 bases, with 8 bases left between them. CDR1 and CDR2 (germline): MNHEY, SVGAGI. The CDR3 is CASSQGDSNQPQHF. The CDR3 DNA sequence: TGTGCCAGCAGTCAAGGGGATAGCAATCAGCCCCAGCATTTT.

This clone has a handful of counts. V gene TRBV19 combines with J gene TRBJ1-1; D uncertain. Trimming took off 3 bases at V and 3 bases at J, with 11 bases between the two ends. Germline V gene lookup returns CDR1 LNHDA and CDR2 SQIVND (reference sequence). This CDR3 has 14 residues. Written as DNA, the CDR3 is TGTGCCAGTAGTATCCGAGGAGCTGACACTGAAGCTTTCTTT. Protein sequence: CASSIRGADTEAFF.

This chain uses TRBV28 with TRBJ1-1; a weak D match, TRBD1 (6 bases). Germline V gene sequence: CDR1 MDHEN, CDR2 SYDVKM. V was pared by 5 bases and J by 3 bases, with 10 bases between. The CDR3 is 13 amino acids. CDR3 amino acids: CASSRRGYTEAFF. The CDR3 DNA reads TGTGCCAGCAGTCGCAGGGGCTACACTGAAGCTTTCTTT.

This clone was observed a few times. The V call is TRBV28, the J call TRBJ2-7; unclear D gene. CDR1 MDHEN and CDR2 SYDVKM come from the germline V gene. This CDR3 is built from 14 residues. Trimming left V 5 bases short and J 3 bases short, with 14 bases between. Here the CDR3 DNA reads TGTGCCAGCAGTCCTCCGATGGGCTACTACGAGCAGTACTTC. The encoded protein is CASSPPMGYYEQYF.

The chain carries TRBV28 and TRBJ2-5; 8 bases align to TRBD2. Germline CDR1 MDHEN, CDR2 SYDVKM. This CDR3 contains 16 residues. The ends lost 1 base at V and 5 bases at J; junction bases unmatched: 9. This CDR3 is CASSLFREGRGETQYF. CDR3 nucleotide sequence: TGTGCCAGCAGTTTATTTCGGGAGGGCCGGGGGGAGACCCAGTACTTC.

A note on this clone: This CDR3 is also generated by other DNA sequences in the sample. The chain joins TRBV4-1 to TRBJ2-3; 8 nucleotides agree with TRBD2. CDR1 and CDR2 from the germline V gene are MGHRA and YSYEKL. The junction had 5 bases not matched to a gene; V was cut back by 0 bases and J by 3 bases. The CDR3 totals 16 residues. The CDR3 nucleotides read TGCGCCAGCAGCCAAGAGGGGACTAGGGGGACAGATACGCAGTATTTT. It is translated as CASSQEGTRGTDTQYF.

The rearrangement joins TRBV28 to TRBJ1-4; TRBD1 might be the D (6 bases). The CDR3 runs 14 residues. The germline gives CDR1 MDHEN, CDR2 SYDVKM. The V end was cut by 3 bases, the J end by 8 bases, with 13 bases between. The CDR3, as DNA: TGTGCCAGCAGTTTCTCGGGGGGCCGGGAAAAACTGTTTTTT. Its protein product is CASSFSGGREKLFF.